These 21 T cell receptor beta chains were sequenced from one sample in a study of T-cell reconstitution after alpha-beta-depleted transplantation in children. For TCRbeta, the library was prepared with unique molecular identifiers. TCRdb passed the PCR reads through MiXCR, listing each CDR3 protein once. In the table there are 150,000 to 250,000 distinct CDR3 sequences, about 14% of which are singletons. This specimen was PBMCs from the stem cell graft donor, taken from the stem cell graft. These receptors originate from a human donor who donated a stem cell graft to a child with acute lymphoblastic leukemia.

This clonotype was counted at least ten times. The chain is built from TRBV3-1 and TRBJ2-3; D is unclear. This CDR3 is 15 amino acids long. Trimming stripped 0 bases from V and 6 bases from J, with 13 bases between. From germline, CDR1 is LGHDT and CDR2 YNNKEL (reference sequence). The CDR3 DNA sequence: TGTGCCAGCAGCCAAGATACCCGCCTTGGGGATACGCAGTATTTT. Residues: CASSQDTRLGDTQYF.

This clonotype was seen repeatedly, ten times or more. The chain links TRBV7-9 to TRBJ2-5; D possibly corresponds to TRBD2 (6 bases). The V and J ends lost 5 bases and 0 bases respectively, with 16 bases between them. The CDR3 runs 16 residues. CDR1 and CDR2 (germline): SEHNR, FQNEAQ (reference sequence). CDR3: CASSPGTSSYQETQYF. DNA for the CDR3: TGTGCCAGCAGCCCTGGGACTTCCTCGTACCAAGAGACCCAGTACTTC.

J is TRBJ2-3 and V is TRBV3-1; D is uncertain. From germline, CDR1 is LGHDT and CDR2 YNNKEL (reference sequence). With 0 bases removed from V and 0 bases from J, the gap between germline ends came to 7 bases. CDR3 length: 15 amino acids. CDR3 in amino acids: CASSQDLASTDTQYF. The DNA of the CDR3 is TGTGCCAGCAGCCAAGACCTTGCTAGCACAGATACGCAGTATTTT.

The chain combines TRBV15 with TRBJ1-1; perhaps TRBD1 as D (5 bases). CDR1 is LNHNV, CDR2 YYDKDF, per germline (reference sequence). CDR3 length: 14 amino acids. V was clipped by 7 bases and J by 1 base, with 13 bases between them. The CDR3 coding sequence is TGTGCCACCACTAAGGGGACCACGAACACTGAAGCTTTCTTT. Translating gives CATTKGTTNTEAFF. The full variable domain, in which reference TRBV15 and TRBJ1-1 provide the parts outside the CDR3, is DAMVIQNPRYQVTQFGKPVTLSCSQTLNHNVMYWYQQKSSQAPKLLFHYYDKDFNNEADTPDNFQSRRPNTSFCFLDIRSPGLGDTAMYLCATTKGTTNTEAFFGQGTRLTVV.

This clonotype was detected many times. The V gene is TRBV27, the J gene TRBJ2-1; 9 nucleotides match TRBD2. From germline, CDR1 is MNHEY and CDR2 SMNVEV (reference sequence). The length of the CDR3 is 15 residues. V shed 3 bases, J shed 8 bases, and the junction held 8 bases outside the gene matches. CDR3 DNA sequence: TGTGCCAGCAGTTTTGCGCGGGAGGGCCAATATGAGCAGTTCTTC. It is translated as CASSFAREGQYEQFF.

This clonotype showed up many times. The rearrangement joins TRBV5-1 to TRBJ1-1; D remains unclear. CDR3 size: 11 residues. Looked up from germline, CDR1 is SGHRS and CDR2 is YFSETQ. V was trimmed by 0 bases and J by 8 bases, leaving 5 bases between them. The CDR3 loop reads CASSLEREAFF. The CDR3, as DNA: TGCGCCAGCAGCTTGGAAAGGGAAGCTTTCTTT.

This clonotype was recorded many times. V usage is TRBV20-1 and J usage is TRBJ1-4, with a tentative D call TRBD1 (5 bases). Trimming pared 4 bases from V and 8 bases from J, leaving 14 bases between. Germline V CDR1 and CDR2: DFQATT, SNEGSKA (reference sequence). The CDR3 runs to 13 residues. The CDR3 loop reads CSATGVGKEKLFF. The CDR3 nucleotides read TGCAGTGCTACGGGGGTAGGGAAGGAAAAACTGTTTTTT.

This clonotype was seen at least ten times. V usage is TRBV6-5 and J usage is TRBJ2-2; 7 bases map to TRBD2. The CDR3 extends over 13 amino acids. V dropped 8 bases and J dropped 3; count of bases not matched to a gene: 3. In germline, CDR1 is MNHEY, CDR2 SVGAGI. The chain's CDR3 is CASREVDTGELFF. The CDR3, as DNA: TGTGCCAGCCGGGAGGTGGACACCGGGGAGCTGTTTTTT.

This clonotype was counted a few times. The CDR3 DNA sequence: TGTGCCAGCAGACGTGGACAAGACTCTGGGTTCGAGCAGTACTTC. This sequence encodes CASRRGQDSGFEQYF. V is TRBV6-1 and J is TRBJ2-7; D is possibly TRBD1 (5 bases). This CDR3 has 15 residues. V lost 6 bases, J lost 6 bases, and 21 bases lay in between. Germline V CDR1 and CDR2: MNHNS, SASEGT.

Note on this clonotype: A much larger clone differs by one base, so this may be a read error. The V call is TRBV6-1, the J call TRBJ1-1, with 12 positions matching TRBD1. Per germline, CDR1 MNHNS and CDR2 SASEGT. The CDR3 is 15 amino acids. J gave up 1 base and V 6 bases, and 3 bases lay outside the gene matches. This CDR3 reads CASRGQGAANTEAFF. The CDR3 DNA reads TGTGCCAGCAGGGGACAGGGGGCCGCGAACACTGAAGCTTTCTTT.

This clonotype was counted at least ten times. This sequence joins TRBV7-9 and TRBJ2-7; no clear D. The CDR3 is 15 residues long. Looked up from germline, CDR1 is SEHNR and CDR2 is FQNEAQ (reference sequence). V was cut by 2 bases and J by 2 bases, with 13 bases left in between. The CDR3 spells CASSLTAISPYEQYF. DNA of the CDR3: TGTGCCAGCAGCTTAACGGCTATAAGCCCCTACGAGCAGTACTTC.

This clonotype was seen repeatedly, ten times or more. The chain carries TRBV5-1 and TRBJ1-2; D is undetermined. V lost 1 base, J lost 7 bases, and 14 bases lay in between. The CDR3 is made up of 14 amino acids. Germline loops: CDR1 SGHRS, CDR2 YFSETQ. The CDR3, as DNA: TGCGCCAGCAGCTTGACGGCGGAAGTGTTTGGCTACACCTTC. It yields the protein CASSLTAEVFGYTF. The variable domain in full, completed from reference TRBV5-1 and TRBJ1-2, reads KAGVTQTPRYLIKTRGQQVTLSCSPISGHRSVSWYQQTPGQGLQFLFEYFSETQRNKGNFPGRFSGRQFSNSRSEMNVSTLELGDSALYLCASSLTAEVFGYTFGSGTRLTVV.

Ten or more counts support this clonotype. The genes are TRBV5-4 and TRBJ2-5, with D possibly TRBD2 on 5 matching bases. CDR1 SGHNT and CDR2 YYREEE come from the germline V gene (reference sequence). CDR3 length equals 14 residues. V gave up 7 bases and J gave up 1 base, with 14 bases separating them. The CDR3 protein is CASFSSGLQETQYF. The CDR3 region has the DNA TGTGCCAGCTTTTCGAGCGGACTCCAAGAGACCCAGTACTTC.

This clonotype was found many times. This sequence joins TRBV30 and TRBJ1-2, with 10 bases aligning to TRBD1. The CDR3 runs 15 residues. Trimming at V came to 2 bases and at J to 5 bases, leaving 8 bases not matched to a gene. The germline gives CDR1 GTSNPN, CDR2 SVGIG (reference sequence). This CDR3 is CAWSKRDRGGYGYTF. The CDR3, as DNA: TGTGCCTGGAGTAAACGGGACAGGGGAGGTTATGGCTACACCTTC.

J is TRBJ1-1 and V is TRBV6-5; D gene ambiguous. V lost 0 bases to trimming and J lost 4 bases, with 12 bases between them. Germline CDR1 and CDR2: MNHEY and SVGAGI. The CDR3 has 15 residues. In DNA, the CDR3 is TGTGCCAGCAGTTACTCCTGGCAGCGGCGCACTGAAGCTTTCTTT. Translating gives CASSYSWQRRTEAFF.

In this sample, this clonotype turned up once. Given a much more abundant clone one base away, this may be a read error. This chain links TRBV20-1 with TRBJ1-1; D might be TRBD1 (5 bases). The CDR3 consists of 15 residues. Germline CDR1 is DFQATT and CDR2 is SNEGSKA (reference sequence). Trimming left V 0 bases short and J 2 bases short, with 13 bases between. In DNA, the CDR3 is TGCAGTGCTAGAGATCTATGGACACCTAACACTGAAGCTTTCTTT. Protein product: CSARDLWTPNTEAFF.

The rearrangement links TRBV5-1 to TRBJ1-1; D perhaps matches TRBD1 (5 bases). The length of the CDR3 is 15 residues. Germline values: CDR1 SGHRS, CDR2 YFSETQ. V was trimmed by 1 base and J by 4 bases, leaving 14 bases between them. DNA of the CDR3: TGCGCCAGCAGCTTGAGCCAGGGAGGCGGCACTGAAGCTTTCTTT. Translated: CASSLSQGGGTEAFF.

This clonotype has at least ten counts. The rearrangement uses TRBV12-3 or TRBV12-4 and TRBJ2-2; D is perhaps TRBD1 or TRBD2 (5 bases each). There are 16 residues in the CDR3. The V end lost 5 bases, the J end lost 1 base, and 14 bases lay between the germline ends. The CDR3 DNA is TGTGCCAGCAGTCCGACCGGGACGCAGAACACCGGGGAGCTGTTTTTT. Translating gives CASSPTGTQNTGELFF.

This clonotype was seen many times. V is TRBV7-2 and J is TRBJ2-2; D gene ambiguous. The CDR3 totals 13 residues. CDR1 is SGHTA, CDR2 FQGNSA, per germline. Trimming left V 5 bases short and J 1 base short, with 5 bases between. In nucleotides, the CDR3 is TGTGCCAGCAGCCCCGGGAACACCGGGGAGCTGTTTTTT. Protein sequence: CASSPGNTGELFF. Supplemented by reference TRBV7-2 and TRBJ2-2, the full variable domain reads GAGVSQSPSNKVTEKGKDVELRCDPISGHTALYWYRQSLGQGLEFLIYFQGNSAPDKSGLPSDRFSAERTGGSVSTLTIQRTQQEDSAVYLCASSPGNTGELFFGEGSRLTVL.

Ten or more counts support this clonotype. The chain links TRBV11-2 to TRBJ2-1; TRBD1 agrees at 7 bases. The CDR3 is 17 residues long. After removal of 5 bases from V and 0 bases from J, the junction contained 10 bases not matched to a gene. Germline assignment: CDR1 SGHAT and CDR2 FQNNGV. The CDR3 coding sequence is TGTGCCAGCAGCAGAACGCACAGGGGCAACTCCTACAATGAGCAGTTCTTC. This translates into CASSRTHRGNSYNEQFF.

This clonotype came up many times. The CDR3 spells CASSIGSAPSDTQYF. CDR3 DNA sequence: TGTGCCAGTAGCATTGGTAGTGCGCCGTCGGATACGCAGTATTTT. The rearrangement links TRBV19 to TRBJ2-3; D is unresolved. The CDR3 runs 15 residues. The ends were cut back, 6 bases at V and 6 bases at J, with 19 bases in the middle. In germline, CDR1 is LNHDA, CDR2 SQIVND (reference sequence).